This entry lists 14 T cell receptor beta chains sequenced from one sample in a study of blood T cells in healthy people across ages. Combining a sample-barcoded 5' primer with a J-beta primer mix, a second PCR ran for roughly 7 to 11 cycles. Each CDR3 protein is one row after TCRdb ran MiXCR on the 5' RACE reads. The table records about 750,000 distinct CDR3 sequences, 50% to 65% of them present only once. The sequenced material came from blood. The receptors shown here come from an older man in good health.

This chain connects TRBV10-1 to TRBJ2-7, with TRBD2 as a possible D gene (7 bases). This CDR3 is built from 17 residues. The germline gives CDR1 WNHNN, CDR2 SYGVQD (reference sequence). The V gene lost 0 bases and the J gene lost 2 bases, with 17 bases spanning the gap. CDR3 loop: CASSESRGGRGAYEQYF. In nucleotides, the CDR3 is TGCGCCAGCAGTGAGTCGAGGGGGGGACGAGGGGCCTACGAGCAGTACTTC.

The CDR3 is CASSFWRYTEAFF. CDR3 sequence (DNA): TGTGCCAGCAGCTTTTGGAGGTACACTGAAGCTTTCTTT. The J gene is TRBJ1-1, the V gene TRBV7-9; D is unresolved. Trimming removed 3 bases at V and 3 bases at J, with 8 bases between. The CDR3 covers 13 residues. Germline V gene sequence: CDR1 SEHNR, CDR2 FQNEAQ (reference sequence).

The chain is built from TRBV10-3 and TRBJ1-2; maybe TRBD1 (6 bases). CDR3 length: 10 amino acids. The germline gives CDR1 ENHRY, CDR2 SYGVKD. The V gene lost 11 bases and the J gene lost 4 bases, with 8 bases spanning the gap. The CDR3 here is CAVGGYGYTF. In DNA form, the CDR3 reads TGTGCCGTAGGGGGCTATGGCTACACCTTC.

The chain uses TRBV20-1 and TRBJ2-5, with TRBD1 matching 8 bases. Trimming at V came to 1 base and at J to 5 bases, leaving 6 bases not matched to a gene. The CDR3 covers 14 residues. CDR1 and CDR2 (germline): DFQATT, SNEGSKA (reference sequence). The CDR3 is CSARGTGYRETQYF. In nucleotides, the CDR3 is TGCAGTGCTAGAGGGACAGGGTATAGGGAGACCCAGTACTTC.

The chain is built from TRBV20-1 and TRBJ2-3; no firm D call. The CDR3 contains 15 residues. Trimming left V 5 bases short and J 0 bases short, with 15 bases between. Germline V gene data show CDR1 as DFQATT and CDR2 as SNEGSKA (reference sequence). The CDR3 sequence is CSAPDFSLSTDTQYF. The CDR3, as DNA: TGCAGTGCTCCCGACTTTAGCCTAAGCACAGATACGCAGTATTTT.

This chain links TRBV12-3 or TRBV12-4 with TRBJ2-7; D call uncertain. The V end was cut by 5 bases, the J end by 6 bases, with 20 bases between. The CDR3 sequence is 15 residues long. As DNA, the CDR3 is TGTGCCAGCAGTCGACTTTTTAGTATCGGCCTCGAGCAGTACTTC. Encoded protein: CASSRLFSIGLEQYF.

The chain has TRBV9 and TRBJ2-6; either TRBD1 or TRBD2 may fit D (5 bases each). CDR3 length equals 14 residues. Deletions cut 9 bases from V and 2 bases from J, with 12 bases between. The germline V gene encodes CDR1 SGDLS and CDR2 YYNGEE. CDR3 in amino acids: CATGQGAGANVLTF. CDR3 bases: TGTGCCACCGGGCAGGGAGCTGGGGCCAACGTCCTGACTTTC.

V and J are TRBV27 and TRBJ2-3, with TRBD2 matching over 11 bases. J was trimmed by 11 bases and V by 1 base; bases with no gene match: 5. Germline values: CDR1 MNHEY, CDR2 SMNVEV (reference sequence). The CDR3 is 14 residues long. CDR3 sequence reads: CASSLFPSGRWQYF. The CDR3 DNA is TGTGCCAGCAGTTTATTTCCTAGCGGGAGGTGGCAGTATTTT.

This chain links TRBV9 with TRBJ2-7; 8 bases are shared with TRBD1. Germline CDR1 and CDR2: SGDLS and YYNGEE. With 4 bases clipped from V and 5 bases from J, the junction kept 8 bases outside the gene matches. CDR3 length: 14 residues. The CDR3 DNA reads TGTGCCAGCAGCCTTACAGGGGGTAGTCACGAGCAGTACTTC. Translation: CASSLTGGSHEQYF.

CDR3 coding DNA: TGTGCCAGCAGTTTTCGAGGGGTCCAAGAGACCCAGTACTTC. Amino acids: CASSFRGVQETQYF. This chain connects TRBV12-3 or TRBV12-4 to TRBJ2-5; D tentatively reads TRBD1 or TRBD2 (5 bases each). The CDR3 sequence is 14 residues long. The V end was cut by 3 bases, the J end by 1 base, with 9 bases between.

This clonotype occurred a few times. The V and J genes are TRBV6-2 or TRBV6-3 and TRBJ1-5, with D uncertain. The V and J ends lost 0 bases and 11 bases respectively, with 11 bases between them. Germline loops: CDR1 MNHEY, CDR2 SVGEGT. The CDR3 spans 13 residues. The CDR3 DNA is TGTGCCAGCAGTTACTCAGGGCCCCTCGCCCAGCATTTT. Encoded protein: CASSYSGPLAQHF.

The CDR3 region is CSVVQPRPGANVLTF. The CDR3 region has the DNA TGCAGCGTTGTTCAGCCCCGACCTGGGGCCAACGTCCTGACTTTC. The chain uses TRBV29-1 and TRBJ2-6; no definite D call. The CDR3 loop spans 15 amino acids. V was clipped by 4 bases and J by 2 bases, with 12 bases between them. Germline CDR1 reads SQVTM; CDR2 reads ANQGSEA. The full variable domain, rest sourced from reference TRBV29-1 and TRBJ2-6, is SAVISQKPSRDICQRGTSLTIQCQVDSQVTMMFWYRQQPGQSLTLIATANQGSEATYESGFVIDKFPISRPNLTFSTLTVSNMSPEDSSIYLCSVVQPRPGANVLTFGAGSRLTVL.

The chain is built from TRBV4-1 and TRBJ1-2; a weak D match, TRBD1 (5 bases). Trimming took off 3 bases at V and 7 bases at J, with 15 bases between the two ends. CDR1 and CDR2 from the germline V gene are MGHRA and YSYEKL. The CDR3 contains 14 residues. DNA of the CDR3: TGCGCCAGCAGCCAGGGTGAGAGGGACCCTGGCTACACCTTC. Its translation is CASSQGERDPGYTF.

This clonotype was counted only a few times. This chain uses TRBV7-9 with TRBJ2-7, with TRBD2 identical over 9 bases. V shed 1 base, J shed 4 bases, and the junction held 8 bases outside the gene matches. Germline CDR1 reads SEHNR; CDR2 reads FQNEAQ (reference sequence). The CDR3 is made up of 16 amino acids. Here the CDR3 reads CASSLVGGRAGYEQYF. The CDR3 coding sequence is TGTGCCAGCAGCTTAGTCGGCGGGAGGGCCGGGTACGAGCAGTACTTC. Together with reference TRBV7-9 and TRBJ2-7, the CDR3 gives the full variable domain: DTGVSQNPRHKITKRGQNVTFRCDPISEHNRLYWYRQTLGQGPEFLTYFQNEAQLEKSRLLSDRFSAERPKGSFSTLEIQRTEQGDSAMYLCASSLVGGRAGYEQYFGPGTRLTVT.